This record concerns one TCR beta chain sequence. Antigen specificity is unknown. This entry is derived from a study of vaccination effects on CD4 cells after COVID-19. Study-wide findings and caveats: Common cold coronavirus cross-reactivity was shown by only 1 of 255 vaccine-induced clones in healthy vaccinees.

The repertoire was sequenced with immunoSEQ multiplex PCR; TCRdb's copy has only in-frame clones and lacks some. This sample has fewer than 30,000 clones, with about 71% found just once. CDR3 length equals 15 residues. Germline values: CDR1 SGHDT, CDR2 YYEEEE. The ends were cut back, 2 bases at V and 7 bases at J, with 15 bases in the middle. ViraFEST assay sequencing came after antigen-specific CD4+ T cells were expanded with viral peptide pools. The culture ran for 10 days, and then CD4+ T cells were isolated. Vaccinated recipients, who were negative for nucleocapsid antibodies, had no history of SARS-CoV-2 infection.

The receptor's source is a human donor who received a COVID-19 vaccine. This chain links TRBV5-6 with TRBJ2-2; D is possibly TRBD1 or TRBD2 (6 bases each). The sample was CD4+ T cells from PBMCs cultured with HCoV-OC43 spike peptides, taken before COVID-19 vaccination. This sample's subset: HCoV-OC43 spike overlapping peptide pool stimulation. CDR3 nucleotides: TGTGCCAGCAGCTTCTTGGGGGCGGGGAACGGGGAGCTGTTTTTT. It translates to CASSFLGAGNGELFF.